The entry that follows covers one TCR beta chain sequence. This clone was seen a single time. Its antigen target is currently unknown. Within one base of it there is no much larger clone, and no base qualities were kept. The CDR3 regions of human TCRbeta chains were subjected to immunosequencing. In the paper's pipeline: TCRs in the repertoires were compared against a reference library of SARS-CoV-2-specific TCRs that had been generated with the MIRA antigen-specificity platform. Breadth was defined as the fraction of unique TCRs that were SARS-CoV-2-associated, and depth was defined as the fraction of total T cells that were SARS-CoV-2-associated. Using the MIRA data, every spike-specific TCR was mapped to the spike region that the TCR reacted to and assigned to either a CD4 or a CD8 class. Log10-transformed breadth and depth values were compared by one-way ANOVA with Sidak's multiple comparisons tests. In its TCRdb copy, this immuneACCESS table keeps in-frame sequences only and misses some clones. Where compared with another copy, unresolved V genes explain less than half of these, and the others have no known cause. V, J and clone size derive from that table, while D and trimming were established from the DNA sequence. The sample table lists about 140,000 clones, under 95% of them with a count of one. The ten largest make up less than 2% of the sample.

From the germline V gene (reference sequence), CDR1 is MNHEY and CDR2 is SMNVEV. Reading from cysteine to phenylalanine, the CDR3 counts 14 amino acids. Only the CDR3 DNA stays, 42 bases, in frame from base 1. At the junction V is shortened by 0 bases and J by 3 bases, with 9 bases in between. Taken with the paper, the label for time point translates to: about 28 days (+/-7) after the second vaccine dose. AZD1222 recipients given second doses at about 4 weeks or at about 12 weeks were pooled, since spike-specific TCR depth and breadth were not found to differ between the two schedules. Vaccinee samples were obtained from the UK trials COV001 and COV002, which included a single-blind randomized controlled phase 2/3 trial of AZD1222 (ChAdOx1 nCoV-19) in healthy adults. For TCRbeta chain sequencing, PBMC samples from trial participants were taken at day 0 and at day 28 after the second dose. This record comes from a study of T cell responses to AZD1222 COVID-19 vaccine (dated by TCRdb to the early 2020s). Regarding the research as a whole: A total of just over 230 trial participants underwent TCR sequencing, of whom 200 to 220 had received two doses of AZD1222 and roughly 26 had received two doses of the MenACWY control vaccine. Trial participants were enrolled by age into subgroups of 18-55, 56-69 and 70-plus years, and roughly 150, 30 and 60 TCR-sequenced participants, respectively, were included in these subgroups. Study-wide conclusions, independent of this receptor: Vaccine-associated CD4 TCRs spanned the whole spike protein, with dominant responses in regions 160-218 and 743-854. After two AZD1222 doses, both the breadth and the depth of spike-specific TCRs were significantly higher than at day 0 and than in MenACWY recipients. Participants were mostly white British, with more females than males. The authors suggested clonal diversity may have been underestimated. Reportedly, close to half of the unique spike-specific TCRs recognized epitopes lying outside the regions that are mutated in the B.1.351 and B.1.1.7 variants. No day 14 peak-response samples were available, so repertoires were characterized only after the peak T cell response. Only six AZD1222 recipients were SARS-CoV-2 seropositive at baseline, limiting conclusions about previously exposed vaccinees. The 56-69-year group was small, and its depth increase did not reach significance, likely because of low power.

The specimen was peripheral blood, collected 28 days after the second AZD1222 dose. This receptor chain uses TRBV27 and TRBJ2-7; possibly the D gene is TRBD1, per 6 matching bases. The source of this sequence is an adult who received the AZD1222 COVID-19 vaccine. CDR3 region: CASSLSKGGYEQYF. The DNA is TGTGCCAGCAGTTTATCGAAAGGGGGCTACGAGCAGTACTTC.